This T cell receptor beta chain comes out of a study of neurological immune-mediated disorders. The cDNA was produced through 5'RACE with 10-nucleotide random UMIs. Every sequencing run generated in excess of 180 million TCR-beta sequences. These sequences covered 15-18 subjects. TCRdb recomputed calls from the 5' RACE reads with MiXCR, one row per CDR3 protein. This table holds tens of thousands of distinct CDR3 sequences, 10% found once. Per the germline V gene, CDR1 is SGHRS and CDR2 is YFSETQ. CDR3 length: 12 residues. V lost 2 bases, J lost 14 bases, and 14 bases lay in between. The clonotype was recovered from a middle-aged man in good health. Input material: PBMCs. V gene TRBV5-1 combines with J gene TRBJ2-1; D is uncertain. For the CDR3, the DNA is TGCGCCAGCAGCTTTGATTTTGTATACGAGTTCTTC. Its translation is CASSFDFVYEFF.